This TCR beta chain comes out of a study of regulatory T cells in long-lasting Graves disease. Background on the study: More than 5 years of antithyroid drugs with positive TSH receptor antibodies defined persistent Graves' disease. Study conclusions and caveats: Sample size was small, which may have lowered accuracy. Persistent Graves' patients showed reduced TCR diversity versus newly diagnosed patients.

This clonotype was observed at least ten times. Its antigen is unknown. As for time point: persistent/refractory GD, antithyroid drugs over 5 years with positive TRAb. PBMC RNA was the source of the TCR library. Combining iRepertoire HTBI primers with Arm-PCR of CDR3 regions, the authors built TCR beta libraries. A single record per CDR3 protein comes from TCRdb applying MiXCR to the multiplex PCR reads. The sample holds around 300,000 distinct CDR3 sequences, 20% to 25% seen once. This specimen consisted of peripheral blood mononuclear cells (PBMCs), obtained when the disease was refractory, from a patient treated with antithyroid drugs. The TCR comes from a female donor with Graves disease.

CDR3 DNA: TGTGCCAGCAGTTTAGCCAACAGTGGCTACACCTTC. Translating gives CASSLANSGYTF. The chain is built from TRBV28 and TRBJ1-2; no clear D. The V end lost 2 bases, the J end lost 7 bases, and 8 bases lay between the germline ends. The V gene's germline CDR1 is MDHEN and CDR2 SYDVKM. The CDR3 runs to 12 residues.